What follows are 23 T cell receptor beta chains derived from one specimen sequenced in a study of OX40 agonist ivuxolimab in advanced cancers. TCRdb's copy holds only in-frame clones and misses some; the assay was immunoSEQ multiplex PCR. The data show about 22,000 clones, 70% to 90% seen once. The sequences come from CD4+ or CD8+ T cells sorted from blood, collected in a trial of the OX40 agonist ivuxolimab. These receptors originate from an adult with an advanced solid tumor such as melanoma, head and neck, liver or kidney cancer.

The chain carries TRBV27 and TRBJ2-5; tentatively, D is TRBD1 (5 bases). The CDR3 runs to 15 residues. Germline loops: CDR1 MNHEY, CDR2 SMNVEV (reference sequence). Between the trimmed V and J ends, which lost 4 bases and 0 bases, there was a span of 12 bases. CDR3 sequence: CASSSPTDDQETQYF. In DNA, the CDR3 is TGTGCCAGCAGTTCCCCGACAGACGACCAAGAGACCCAGTACTTC.

The genes are TRBV9 and TRBJ2-2, with 8 bases aligning to TRBD2. The V and J ends lost 6 bases and 7 bases, in that order; junction bases with no gene match: 14. CDR1 SGDLS and CDR2 YYNGEE come from the germline V gene. The CDR3 is 16 amino acids. The CDR3 bases are TGTGCCAGCACCCCCGGGGGGGGGAGGCGGTACGGGGAGCTGTTTTTT. Translation gives CASTPGGGRRYGELFF.

This clone was picked up one time. This rearrangement joins TRBV28 to TRBJ1-1; D might be TRBD1 (6 bases). V was cut by 5 bases and J by 11 bases, with 12 bases left in between. Germline values: CDR1 MDHEN, CDR2 SYDVKM. CDR3 size: 11 residues. Here the CDR3 DNA reads TGTGCCAGCAGTCCCGTGGGGGCGGCTTTCTTT. Its translation: CASSPVGAAFF.

The chain combines TRBV28 with TRBJ2-7, with D perhaps TRBD1 (6 bases). The CDR3 sequence is 14 residues long. The germline V gene has CDR1 MDHEN and CDR2 SYDVKM. V was cut by 3 bases and J by 3 bases, with 12 bases left in between. CDR3 region: CASSFTGTIYEQYF. CDR3 sequence (DNA): TGTGCCAGCAGTTTTACAGGGACCATCTACGAGCAGTACTTC.

A note on this clone: The same CDR3 can be traced to other DNA sequences in this sample. The chain has TRBV7-3 and TRBJ2-1, with 9 bases aligning to TRBD2. V lost 5 bases and J lost 8; bases outside the gene matches: 10. Germline-derived CDR1 and CDR2 are SGHTA and FQGTGA. The CDR3 has 15 amino acids. CDR3 residues: CASSGGAGGNDEQFF. As DNA, the CDR3 is TGTGCCAGCAGCGGGGGCGCGGGAGGGAACGATGAGCAGTTCTTC.

The rearrangement links TRBV10-3 to TRBJ1-2; 8 bases agree with TRBD1. CDR1 is ENHRY, CDR2 SYGVKD, per germline. CDR3 length: 18 residues. V lost 0 bases and J lost 1; bases outside the gene matches: 10. The CDR3 loop reads CAISESGQGSRGNYGYTF. As DNA, the CDR3 is TGTGCCATCAGTGAGTCTGGACAGGGATCCAGAGGTAACTATGGCTACACCTTC.

This clone was seen a single time. The genes are TRBV4-1 and TRBJ1-1; D is possibly TRBD1 (5 bases). This CDR3 contains 15 residues. V was clipped by 1 base and J by 0 bases, with 9 bases between them. Germline-derived CDR1 and CDR2 are MGHRA and YSYEKL. CDR3 bases: TGCGCCAGCAGCCAAGCCGGCAGGGTGAACACTGAAGCTTTCTTT. Protein sequence: CASSQAGRVNTEAFF.

The V call is TRBV10-3, the J call TRBJ2-1, with TRBD2 matching over 13 bases. Losses at the gene ends were 10 bases for V and 3 bases for J; bases not matched to a gene: 18. The CDR3 loop spans 19 amino acids. Germline V lookup: CDR1 ENHRY, CDR2 SYGVKD. CDR3 DNA sequence: TGTGCCAAAGGGACTAGCGGGAATCAATTCACTACTTTCTACAATGAGCAGTTCTTC. It is translated as CAKGTSGNQFTTFYNEQFF.

The chain couples TRBV19 to TRBJ2-3, with D maybe TRBD2 (5 bases). The CDR3 is 14 residues long. V was shortened by 7 bases and J by 0 bases, with 11 bases between the two germline ends. Per the germline V gene, CDR1 is LNHDA and CDR2 is SQIVND (reference sequence). CDR3: CASKGLSSTDTQYF. The CDR3 region has the DNA TGTGCCAGTAAAGGACTGTCTAGCACAGATACGCAGTATTTT.

V gene TRBV9 combines with J gene TRBJ2-7; 10 bases are a match to TRBD2. The CDR3 consists of 15 residues. Germline V gene sequence: CDR1 SGDLS, CDR2 YYNGEE. V shed 3 bases, J shed 5 bases, and the junction held 8 bases outside the gene matches. Here the CDR3 reads CASSAAGLASNEQYF. Here the CDR3 DNA reads TGTGCCAGCAGCGCAGCGGGACTAGCGAGTAACGAGCAGTACTTC.

The V call is TRBV25-1, the J call TRBJ2-5; D is unclear. Germline CDR1 reads MGHDK; CDR2 reads SYGVNS. The V and J ends lost 5 bases and 1 base respectively, with 11 bases between them. This CDR3 is built from 14 residues. CDR3 region: CASSPWGSQETQYF. In nucleotides, the CDR3 is TGTGCCAGCAGTCCCTGGGGTAGCCAAGAGACCCAGTACTTC. Filled out from reference TRBV25-1 and TRBJ2-5, the complete variable domain reads EADIYQTPRYLVIGTGKKITLECSQTMGHDKMYWYQQDPGMELHLIHYSYGVNSTEKGDLSSESTVSRIRTEHFPLTLESARPSHTSQYLCASSPWGSQETQYFGPGTRLLVL.

CDR3 region: CATSGGTDSYEQYF. The CDR3 coding sequence is TGTGCCACCTCCGGTGGGACAGACTCCTACGAGCAGTACTTC. This chain joins TRBV10-3 and TRBJ2-7; 7 nucleotides align to TRBD1. Germline assignment: CDR1 ENHRY and CDR2 SYGVKD. The CDR3 spans 14 residues. V lost 10 bases to trimming and J lost 0 bases; unmatched junction nucleotides: 9.

A single count supports this clone. Different DNA sequences within this sample yield the same CDR3. This chain uses TRBV7-8 with TRBJ1-2; 9 bases match TRBD1. Germline CDR1 is SGHVS and CDR2 is FQNEAQ. The CDR3 length is 15 residues. The ends lost 4 bases at V and 3 bases at J; junction bases unmatched: 6. CDR3 loop: CASSWGQGVDYGYTF. Written as DNA, the CDR3 is TGTGCCAGCAGCTGGGGACAGGGAGTTGACTATGGCTACACCTTC.

This chain's CDR3 is CASSLGWQGSTNEKLFF. DNA of the CDR3: TGTGCCAGCAGCTTAGGGTGGCAGGGGTCAACTAATGAAAAACTGTTTTTT. The chain combines TRBV7-9 with TRBJ1-4; D is possibly TRBD1 (6 bases). V lost 1 base and J 0 bases, leaving 12 bases between the germline ends. Germline V gene lookup returns CDR1 SEHNR and CDR2 FQNEAQ (reference sequence). The length of the CDR3 is 17 residues.

V is TRBV19 and J is TRBJ2-7, with unresolved D. Germline V CDR1 and CDR2: LNHDA, SQIVND (reference sequence). Trimming stripped 1 base from V and 0 bases from J, with 7 bases between. The CDR3 loop spans 14 amino acids. CDR3 amino acids: CASSIGVSSYEQYF. In DNA form, the CDR3 reads TGTGCCAGTAGTATAGGTGTCAGCTCCTACGAGCAGTACTTC.

The V call is TRBV6-5, the J call TRBJ2-7; maybe TRBD1 (6 bases). Germline CDR1 MNHEY, CDR2 SVGAGI. The CDR3 loop spans 14 amino acids. Trimming took 7 bases from V and 0 from J, leaving 13 bases between them. For the CDR3, the DNA is TGTGCCAGCACTAACGTCAGGGGCTCCTACGAGCAGTACTTC. Translating it yields CASTNVRGSYEQYF.

The CDR3 loop is CASSYRRTLQETQYF. The CDR3 bases are TGTGCCAGCAGTTACCGCCGGACTCTCCAAGAGACCCAGTACTTC. The chain has TRBV6-5 and TRBJ2-5; D is possibly TRBD2 (5 bases). Germline V gives CDR1 MNHEY, CDR2 SVGAGI. V was pared by 2 bases and J by 1 base, with 11 bases between. CDR3 length: 15 amino acids.

In DNA, the CDR3 is TGCAGCGTCGATGAATCGACAGGGGAGGGTTACGAGCAGTACTTC. It is translated as CSVDESTGEGYEQYF. This rearrangement joins TRBV29-1 to TRBJ2-7; D possibly corresponds to TRBD1 (8 bases). Trimming took 6 bases from V and 4 from J, leaving 22 bases between them. There are 15 residues in the CDR3. CDR1 is SQVTM, CDR2 ANQGSEA, per germline.

V and J are TRBV11-2 and TRBJ2-3, with 13 bases lining up with TRBD2. There are 17 residues in the CDR3. Germline CDR1 is SGHAT and CDR2 is FQNNGV. Trimming removed 4 bases from V and 0 bases from J; junction bases left unmatched: 4. The CDR3 sequence is CASSWTSGSPSTDTQYF. CDR3 in DNA: TGTGCCAGCAGCTGGACTAGCGGGAGTCCTAGCACAGATACGCAGTATTTT.

This clone appeared a few times. The chain couples TRBV30 to TRBJ2-7, with D uncertain. V lost 4 bases, J lost 0 bases, and 7 bases lay in between. This CDR3 comprises 12 residues. CDR1 and CDR2 (germline): GTSNPN, SVGIG (reference sequence). CDR3 amino acids: CAWKRLSYEQYF. CDR3 nucleotides: TGTGCCTGGAAAAGGCTCTCCTACGAGCAGTACTTC.

In its sample, this clone was seen once. This rearrangement joins TRBV4-3 to TRBJ2-1; D not resolved. Germline V gene data show CDR1 as LGHNA and CDR2 as YSLEER. V shed 0 bases and J shed 0 bases, with 9 bases lying between them. This CDR3 spans 16 amino acids. Here the CDR3 DNA reads TGCGCCAGCAGCCAAGAGGGCCGGCTCTCCTACAATGAGCAGTTCTTC. This codes for CASSQEGRLSYNEQFF.

The genes are TRBV11-3 and TRBJ2-7, with TRBD2 matching 8 bases. Per the germline V gene, CDR1 is SGHNT and CDR2 is YENEEA. The CDR3 is made up of 15 amino acids. V trimming: 5 bases; J trimming: 5 bases; junction bases outside the gene matches: 11. CDR3 bases: TGTGCCAGCAGCCAATGGTGGCGGGAGGTCGACGAGCAGTACTTC. Protein: CASSQWWREVDEQYF.

The V gene is TRBV27, the J gene TRBJ2-7; D gene uncertain. Trimming left V 6 bases short and J 2 bases short, with 11 bases between. This CDR3 contains 13 residues. CDR1 is MNHEY and CDR2 is SMNVEV in the germline V gene (reference sequence). The CDR3 here is CASSPKPPYEQYF. The CDR3 nucleotides read TGTGCCAGCAGCCCCAAACCGCCCTACGAGCAGTACTTC.